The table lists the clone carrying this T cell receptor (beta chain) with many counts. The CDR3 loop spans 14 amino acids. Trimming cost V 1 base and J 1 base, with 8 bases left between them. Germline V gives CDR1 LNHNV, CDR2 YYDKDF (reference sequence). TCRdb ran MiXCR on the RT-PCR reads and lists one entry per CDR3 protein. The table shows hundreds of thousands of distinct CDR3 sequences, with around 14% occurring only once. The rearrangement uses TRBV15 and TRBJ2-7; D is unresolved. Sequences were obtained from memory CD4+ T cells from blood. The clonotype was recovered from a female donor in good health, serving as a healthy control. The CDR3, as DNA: TGTGCCACCAGCAGAGGGGCGGTTTCCTACGAGCAGTACTTC. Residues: CATSRGAVSYEQYF.